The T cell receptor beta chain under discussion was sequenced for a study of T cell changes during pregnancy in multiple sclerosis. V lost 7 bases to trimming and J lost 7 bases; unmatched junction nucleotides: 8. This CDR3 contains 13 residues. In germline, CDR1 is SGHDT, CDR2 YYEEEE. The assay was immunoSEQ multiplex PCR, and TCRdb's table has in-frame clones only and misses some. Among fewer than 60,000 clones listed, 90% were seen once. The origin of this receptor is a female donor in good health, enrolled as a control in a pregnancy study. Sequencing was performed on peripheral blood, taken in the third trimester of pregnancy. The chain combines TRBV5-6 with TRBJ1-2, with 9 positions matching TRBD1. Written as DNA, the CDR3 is TGTGCCAGCTTTGACAGGGGGGATTCTGGCTACACCTTC. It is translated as CASFDRGDSGYTF.